This passage covers 18 T cell receptor beta chains from one sample sequenced in a study of cytomegalovirus exposure and HLA in healthy donors. This PCR relied on a set of 60 Vbeta primers and 13 Jbeta primers. Sequencing used immunoSEQ multiplex PCR; TCRdb keeps in-frame clones, though not all of them. The sample's table shows under 95,000 clones. Material: PBMCs. The receptors stem from a female donor in good health and CMV-seropositive.

The chain joins TRBV7-8 to TRBJ1-6; tentative D call: TRBD1 (5 bases). CDR1 and CDR2 from the germline V gene are SGHVS and FQNEAQ. V lost 3 bases and J lost 5, with 8 bases in between. This CDR3 has 14 residues. CDR3 DNA sequence: TGTGCCAGCAGCTTGGGGGGGGATAATTCACCCCTCCACTTT. Translated, it gives CASSLGGDNSPLHF.

This clone is deemed medium-sized by its frequency. Other DNA sequences within the sample encode an identical CDR3. The CDR3 loop reads CASRTRGRETQYF. The CDR3 coding sequence is TGTGCCAGCAGGACCAGGGGGCGAGAGACCCAGTACTTC. The V and J genes are TRBV28 and TRBJ2-5; the match to TRBD1 covers 8 bases. Germline CDR1 MDHEN, CDR2 SYDVKM. This CDR3 contains 13 residues. V gave up 6 bases and J gave up 4 bases; unmatched junction bases: 4. Together with reference TRBV28 and TRBJ2-5, the CDR3 gives the full variable domain: DVKVTQSSRYLVKRTGEKVFLECVQDMDHENMFWYRQDPGLGLRLIYFSYDVKMKEKGDIPEGYSVSREKKERFSLILESASTNQTSMYLCASRTRGRETQYFGPGTRLLVL.

A word on this clone: Different DNA sequences within this sample yield the same CDR3. DNA of the CDR3: TGCGCCAGCAGCCAGACAGGGTCAAACTATGGCTACACCTTC. Amino acids: CASSQTGSNYGYTF. The genes are TRBV5-1 and TRBJ1-2; the match to TRBD1 covers 7 bases. V shed 4 bases, J shed 2 bases, and the junction held 5 bases outside the gene matches. The CDR3 totals 14 residues. Germline V gene sequence: CDR1 SGHRS, CDR2 YFSETQ.

The gene calls are TRBV2 and TRBJ1-5, with a tentative D call TRBD1 (6 bases). V lost 4 bases, J lost 7 bases, and 11 bases lay in between. This CDR3 spans 13 amino acids. Germline V gene lookup returns CDR1 SNHLY and CDR2 FYNNEI. In nucleotides, the CDR3 is TGTGCCAGCAGTGCTCACAGGGACCAGCCCCAGCATTTT. Its translation: CASSAHRDQPQHF.

The chain joins TRBV6-1 to TRBJ1-5; a weak D match, TRBD1 (6 bases). V lost 8 bases, J lost 5 bases, and 13 bases lay in between. The germline V gene encodes CDR1 MNHNS and CDR2 SASEGT. The CDR3 contains 13 residues. DNA of the CDR3: TGTGCCAGCCGTGGGGGCGCGCATCAGCCCCAGCATTTT. It specifies CASRGGAHQPQHF.

This CDR3 is CASSADYNEKLFF. CDR3 in DNA: TGTGCCAGCAGTGCTGACTATAATGAAAAACTGTTTTTT. The chain links TRBV2 to TRBJ1-4; D unresolved. There are 13 residues in the CDR3. Trimming removed 4 bases from V and 4 bases from J, with 7 bases in between. Per germline, CDR1 SNHLY and CDR2 FYNNEI. The complete variable domain, with remaining parts taken from reference TRBV2 and TRBJ1-4, reads EPEVTQTPSHQVTQMGQEVILRCVPISNHLYFYWYRQILGQKVEFLVSFYNNEISEKSEIFDDQFSVERPDGSNFTLKIRSTKLEDSAMYFCASSADYNEKLFFGSGTQLSVL.

The V gene is TRBV28, the J gene TRBJ2-5; 10 bases are shared with TRBD2. The V segment lost 6 bases and the J segment 4 bases; nucleotides outside the gene matches: 8. The germline V gene encodes CDR1 MDHEN and CDR2 SYDVKM. The CDR3 length is 15 residues. This CDR3 is CASSPSSGRGETQYF. The CDR3 nucleotides read TGTGCCAGCAGCCCCTCTAGCGGGAGAGGAGAGACCCAGTACTTC.

The chain is built from TRBV11-2 and TRBJ2-1; 8 positions agree with TRBD2. With 3 bases clipped from V and 1 base from J, the junction kept 2 bases outside the gene matches. Germline V CDR1 and CDR2: SGHAT, FQNNGV. The CDR3 has 15 residues. In DNA form, the CDR3 reads TGTGCCAGCAGCTTCACTAGCGGTTCCTACAATGAGCAGTTCTTC. It is translated as CASSFTSGSYNEQFF.

The genes are TRBV2 and TRBJ1-5; no clear D. The CDR3 covers 12 residues. Trimming shortened V by 2 bases and J by 7 bases, and 6 bases separated the two germline ends. Germline-derived CDR1 and CDR2 are SNHLY and FYNNEI. This CDR3 reads CASSEKSQPQHF. The CDR3 nucleotides read TGTGCCAGCAGTGAAAAGAGCCAGCCCCAGCATTTT.

This chain links TRBV6-1 with TRBJ1-5; D is unclear. In germline, CDR1 is MNHNS, CDR2 SASEGT. V dropped 6 bases and J dropped 1 base, with 10 bases sitting between them. This CDR3 is built from 14 residues. CDR3 sequence (DNA): TGTGCCAGCAGGGGCTTAAGGAGCAATCAGCCCCAGCATTTT. Amino acids: CASRGLRSNQPQHF.

The chain uses TRBV10-3 and TRBJ1-2; 7 bases align to TRBD1. V lost 6 bases, J lost 7 bases, and 8 bases stayed unmatched. This CDR3 contains 13 residues. CDR1 and CDR2 (germline): ENHRY, SYGVKD. The CDR3 DNA is TGTGCCATCAGGACCACAGGGGCAGCTGGCTACACCTTC. The encoded protein is CAIRTTGAAGYTF.

J is TRBJ1-2 and V is TRBV15; D gene uncertain. V lost 2 bases and J 2 bases, leaving 9 bases between the germline ends. This CDR3 contains 14 residues. The germline CDR1 and CDR2 sequences are LNHNV and YYDKDF (reference sequence). DNA of the CDR3: TGTGCCACCAGCAGACCTGGTGGCAACTATGGCTACACCTTC. As protein: CATSRPGGNYGYTF.

The chain recombines TRBV4-2 with TRBJ2-1; 9 bases are a match to TRBD1. Germline V gene sequence: CDR1 LGHNA, CDR2 YNFKEQ. The CDR3 length is 14 residues. V trimming: 4 bases; J trimming: 5 bases; junction bases outside the gene matches: 3. CDR3 sequence reads: CASSRGQGHNEQFF. CDR3 in DNA: TGTGCCAGCAGCCGGGGACAGGGTCACAATGAGCAGTTCTTC.

The chain employs TRBV5-1 and TRBJ2-2, with D perhaps TRBD1 (6 bases). The germline V gene encodes CDR1 SGHRS and CDR2 YFSETQ. V was shortened by 3 bases and J by 3 bases, with 9 bases between the two germline ends. The CDR3 sequence is 14 residues long. CDR3 in DNA: TGCGCCAGCAGCTCTGGACAGCACACCGGGGAGCTGTTTTTT. Amino acid sequence: CASSSGQHTGELFF.

For this clone: Compared with germline, one end of the junction differs, possibly owing to a read error. The chain uses TRBV19 and TRBJ2-1; perhaps TRBD2 as D (5 bases). Germline CDR1 LNHDA, CDR2 SQIVND (reference sequence). This CDR3 comprises 14 residues. CDR3 nucleotides: TGTGCCAGTAGCGGACTGAGCTCCGACAATGAGCAGTTCTTC. Translating gives CASSGLSSDNEQFF.

This sequence joins TRBV6-5 and TRBJ2-7; no definite D call. The germline gives CDR1 MNHEY, CDR2 SVGAGI. With 0 bases removed from V and 3 bases from J, the gap between germline ends came to 15 bases. This CDR3 is built from 16 residues. The CDR3 bases are TGTGCCAGCAGTTACTCGAGTGGCAGGCCCGTCTACGAGCAGTACTTC. It specifies CASSYSSGRPVYEQYF.

V is TRBV7-2 and J is TRBJ1-2; D is undetermined. V was shortened by 1 base and J by 5 bases, with 8 bases between the two germline ends. Germline V CDR1 and CDR2: SGHTA, FQGNSA. The CDR3 is 13 residues long. CDR3 sequence (DNA): TGTGCCAGCAGCTTAGAGCGGATGTATGGCTACACCTTC. It specifies CASSLERMYGYTF.

V is TRBV4-1 and J is TRBJ2-2; D may be TRBD1 (5 bases). CDR3 length equals 17 residues. Per the germline V gene, CDR1 is MGHRA and CDR2 is YSYEKL. The ends were cut back, 0 bases at V and 7 bases at J, with 18 bases in the middle. The CDR3 bases are TGCGCCAGCAGCCAAGATCCCCGACAGCCTCTACGCGGGGAGCTGTTTTTT. This encodes CASSQDPRQPLRGELFF.